Described below is a single TCR beta chain sequence and its context. Its target is unknown. The data were obtained in a study of cytomegalovirus exposure and HLA in healthy donors. General study findings and limits: Some V segments, TRBV6-2 and TRBV6-3 among them, were indistinguishable and were therefore excluded.

The PCR contained 60 Vbeta and 13 Jbeta primers. Here immunoSEQ multiplex PCR was the method, and the copy in TCRdb shows in-frame clones only, minus some. Of 110,000 or so clones in the sample, over 65% were seen once. The germline V gene has CDR1 MDHEN and CDR2 SYDVKM. V was pared by 5 bases and J by 5 bases, with 17 bases between. This CDR3 is 15 amino acids long. This sequence originates from a woman in her forties or fifties in good health and CMV-seropositive. This sequence joins TRBV28 and TRBJ2-3; TRBD2 might be the D (6 bases). Sequencing was performed on PBMCs. The CDR3 here is CASSPAPLTRDTQYF. CDR3 DNA sequence: TGTGCCAGCAGTCCCGCCCCCTTGACTAGAGATACGCAGTATTTT. The whole variable domain, remainder taken from reference TRBV28 and TRBJ2-3, is DVKVTQSSRYLVKRTGEKVFLECVQDMDHENMFWYRQDPGLGLRLIYFSYDVKMKEKGDIPEGYSVSREKKERFSLILESASTNQTSMYLCASSPAPLTRDTQYFGPGTRLTVL.